These 12 T cell receptor beta chains originate from one sample sequenced in a study of cytomegalovirus exposure and HLA in healthy donors. The PCR was carried out with 60 Vbeta primers and 13 Jbeta primers. Sequencing used immunoSEQ multiplex PCR; TCRdb keeps in-frame clones, though not all of them. The sample lists 140,000 to 150,000 clones, over 70% seen once, with roughly 7.3% in the top ten. The specimen sequenced was PBMCs. These receptors originate from a man aged 25-40 years in good health and CMV-seronegative.

The chain combines TRBV7-6 with TRBJ2-1, with 9 bases that match TRBD2. The CDR3 sequence is 16 residues long. With 5 bases clipped from V and 7 bases from J, the junction kept 12 bases outside the gene matches. Germline V CDR1 and CDR2: SGHVS, FNYEAQ. This CDR3 is CASSPWGRGGRNEQFF. Written as DNA, the CDR3 is TGTGCCAGCAGCCCCTGGGGGCGGGGGGGCAGGAATGAGCAGTTCTTC.

The V gene is TRBV9, the J gene TRBJ1-2; weak D call: TRBD1 (6 bases). V lost 2 bases to trimming and J lost 8 bases, with 16 bases between them. Germline CDR1 and CDR2: SGDLS and YYNGEE. The CDR3 sequence is 14 residues long. The CDR3 spells CASSVRGAGSGYTF. The CDR3 nucleotides are TGTGCCAGCAGCGTTCGGGGGGCGGGATCGGGCTACACCTTC.

The chain uses TRBV7-3 and TRBJ2-2; 7 nucleotides align to TRBD2. Germline V CDR1 and CDR2: SGHTA, FQGTGA. V lost 5 bases and J lost 7; bases outside the gene matches: 4. The CDR3 loop spans 13 amino acids. CDR3 DNA: TGTGCCAGCAGCCCCCGGGGGGACGGGGAGCTGTTTTTT. It encodes CASSPRGDGELFF.

The chain has TRBV11-2 and TRBJ2-1, with 7 bases aligning to TRBD2. Germline trimming cut 1 base from V and 3 bases from J; bases unmatched to any gene: 6. The germline V gene encodes CDR1 SGHAT and CDR2 FQNNGV. The CDR3 has 16 amino acids. CDR3 region: CASSLGAGAFYNEQFF. CDR3 sequence (DNA): TGTGCCAGCAGCTTAGGGGCGGGAGCATTCTACAATGAGCAGTTCTTC.

The sample holds one count of this clone. This chain links TRBV7-8 with TRBJ2-4; a weak D match, TRBD1 (6 bases). The length of the CDR3 is 14 residues. V was trimmed by 4 bases and J by 2 bases, leaving 9 bases between them. Germline CDR1 and CDR2: SGHVS and FQNEAQ. CDR3 DNA sequence: TGTGCCAGCAGCTCACAGGGTCCCAAAAACATTCAGTACTTC. Translated: CASSSQGPKNIQYF.

The V gene is TRBV5-1, the J gene TRBJ2-2; TRBD1 agrees at 9 bases. Germline V gene sequence: CDR1 SGHRS, CDR2 YFSETQ. Trimming at V came to 3 bases and at J to 6 bases, leaving 3 bases not matched to a gene. The length of the CDR3 is 14 residues. CDR3 region: CASSSRQGAGELFF. As DNA, the CDR3 is TGCGCCAGCAGCTCAAGACAGGGGGCCGGGGAGCTGTTTTTT.

This sequence joins TRBV6-1 and TRBJ2-2; D is perhaps TRBD2 (7 bases). The CDR3 length is 17 residues. Germline V lookup: CDR1 MNHNS, CDR2 SASEGT. V shed 0 bases and J shed 7 bases, with 18 bases lying between them. This CDR3 is CASSEALQGLGGGELFF. The CDR3 bases are TGTGCCAGCAGTGAAGCGCTTCAAGGACTAGGGGGCGGGGAGCTGTTTTTT.

This sequence joins TRBV2 and TRBJ2-5, with a tentative D call TRBD1 (5 bases). The CDR3 extends over 15 amino acids. Trimming took 9 bases from V and 5 from J, leaving 22 bases between them. CDR1 and CDR2 (germline): SNHLY, FYNNEI. The CDR3 loop reads CASQNLEGAGETQYF. In DNA, the CDR3 is TGTGCCAGTCAAAACTTGGAAGGGGCAGGGGAGACCCAGTACTTC.

The chain combines TRBV6-6 with TRBJ2-1, with 10 nucleotides matching TRBD1. The CDR3 is 15 amino acids. The germline V gene has CDR1 MNHNY and CDR2 SVGAGI (reference sequence). V lost 5 bases, J lost 2 bases, and 3 bases stayed unmatched. CDR3 in DNA: TGTGCCAGCAGTCCCGGGACAGGGGCCTACAATGAGCAGTTCTTC. This gives the protein CASSPGTGAYNEQFF.

The chain couples TRBV10-3 to TRBJ1-1, with TRBD1 matching over 10 bases. From germline, CDR1 is ENHRY and CDR2 SYGVKD. This CDR3 spans 14 amino acids. The V segment lost 7 bases and the J segment 3 bases; nucleotides outside the gene matches: 5. The DNA for the CDR3 is TGTGCCATCACTCCGGGACAGGGGTACACTGAAGCTTTCTTT. It translates to CAITPGQGYTEAFF.

This clone was seen more than once but under ten times. The chain recombines TRBV10-3 with TRBJ1-1, with TRBD1 identical over 9 bases. V was clipped by 6 bases and J by 2 bases; unmatched bases: 7. CDR1 ENHRY and CDR2 SYGVKD come from the germline V gene. This CDR3 region has 15 residues. CDR3 protein: CAISNRGLGNTEAFF. In DNA form, the CDR3 reads TGTGCCATCAGCAACAGGGGGCTGGGAAACACTGAAGCTTTCTTT.

V is TRBV7-9 and J is TRBJ1-2; 7 bases agree with TRBD1. The CDR3 has 16 residues. V shed 1 base, J shed 5 bases, and the junction held 10 bases outside the gene matches. Germline V gives CDR1 SEHNR, CDR2 FQNEAQ (reference sequence). The CDR3 is CASSLVGEDRAYGYTF. The CDR3 nucleotides read TGTGCCAGCAGCTTAGTGGGAGAAGACAGGGCTTATGGCTACACCTTC. The whole variable domain, filled in from reference TRBV7-9 and TRBJ1-2, reads DTGVSQNPRHKITKRGQNVTFRCDPISEHNRLYWYRQTLGQGPEFLTYFQNEAQLEKSRLLSDRFSAERPKGSFSTLEIQRTEQGDSAMYLCASSLVGEDRAYGYTFGSGTRLTVV.